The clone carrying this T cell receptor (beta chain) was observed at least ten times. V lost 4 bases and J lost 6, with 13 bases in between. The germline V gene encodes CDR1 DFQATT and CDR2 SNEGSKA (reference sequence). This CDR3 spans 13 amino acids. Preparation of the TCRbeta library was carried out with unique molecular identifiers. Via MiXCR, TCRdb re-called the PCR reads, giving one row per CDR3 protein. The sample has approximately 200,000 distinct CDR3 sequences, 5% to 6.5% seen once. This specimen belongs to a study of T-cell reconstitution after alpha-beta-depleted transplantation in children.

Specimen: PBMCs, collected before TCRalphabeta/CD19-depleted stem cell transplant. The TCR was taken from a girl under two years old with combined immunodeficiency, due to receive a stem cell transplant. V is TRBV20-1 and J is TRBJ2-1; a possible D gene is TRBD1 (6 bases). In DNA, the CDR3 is TGCAGTGCTACCCACCTGGGGGCCAATGAGCAGTTCTTC. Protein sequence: CSATHLGANEQFF.